This is a list of T cell receptor beta chains from one sample in a study of T cell repertoires in aging, cancer and after chemotherapy. TCRdb analysed the multiplex PCR reads with MiXCR anew, one entry per CDR3 protein. The sample contains some 8,000 distinct CDR3 sequences, about 29% of which appear only once. Sequencing was done on a sample of blood. These receptors were collected from a human donor in good health. Both conserved end residues are part of each CDR3.

>TRBJ1-2|TRBV24-1
CATSDSGTSYGYTF
>TRBJ2-3|TRBV6-1
CASSVAGATDTQYF
>TRBJ2-3|TRBV4-3
CASSQDGGTDTQYF
>TRBJ1-5|TRBV7-2
CASSLGGGAYGNQPQHF
>TRBJ1-1|TRBV6-2/TRBV6-3
CASSYSRQGAQTEAFF
>TRBJ2-3|TRBV19
CASSRGQVSDTQYF
>TRBJ1-2|TRBV18
CASSPPGTYGYTF
>TRBJ2-7|TRBV20-1
CSARSRAAYEQYF
>TRBJ2-3|TRBV14
CASSPARSRTDTQYF
>TRBJ2-1|TRBV12-3/TRBV12-4
CASKPGWGQSWDEQFF
>TRBJ2-3|TRBV5-5
CASSSGTSGDTDTQYF
>TRBJ2-1|TRBV19
CASSIEGRGGPNEQFF
>TRBJ2-5|TRBV5-6
CASSAGGAEETQYF
>TRBJ2-1|TRBV6-5
CASSTRPYERGANRLYNEQFF
>TRBJ2-1|TRBV28
CATKGLAPSYEQFF
>TRBJ1-4|TRBV7-6
CASSLMGAEKLFF
>TRBJ2-5|TRBV20-1
CSARNSGNQETQYF
>TRBJ2-3|TRBV6-5
CASSYSPTDTQYF
>TRBJ2-2|TRBV7-2
CASSLVARGLTGELFF
>TRBJ1-2|TRBV30
CAWSHRINYGYTF
>TRBJ2-1|TRBV24-1
CATSDGQGSAGEQFF
>TRBJ1-1|TRBV5-5
CASRRDVNTEAFF
>TRBJ1-6|TRBV18
CVSSTATGDNSPLHF
>TRBJ2-5|TRBV6-2/TRBV6-3
CASSKIGEGEETQYF
>TRBJ2-2|TRBV19
CASIPRASGGVGELFF
>TRBJ1-2|TRBV7-2
CASSLQGASYGYTF
>TRBJ2-2|TRBV6-2/TRBV6-3
CASRDPAHTGELFF
>TRBJ2-7|TRBV28
CASSSPGQSYEQYF
>TRBJ1-1|TRBV12-3/TRBV12-4
CASSAEVNTEAFF
>TRBJ1-4|TRBV30
CAWNSPTEKLFF
>TRBJ2-3|TRBV6-5
CASSTRCSSSGQYF
>TRBJ1-5|TRBV15
CATSRDRVEQPQHF
>TRBJ2-3|TRBV6-2/TRBV6-3
CASRPQGWTQYF
>TRBJ1-2|TRBV6-1
CASSDPPGRRNYGYTF
>TRBJ1-6|TRBV20-1
CSARDGWAGRPLHF
>TRBJ1-3|TRBV6-5
CASSYATYGNTIYF
>TRBJ1-2|TRBV4-1
CASSQDFGDRNTF
>TRBJ2-3|TRBV7-2
CASSRFLSGGADTQYF
>TRBJ1-1|TRBV6-5
CASSTSALTGVVVVTEAFF
>TRBJ2-5|TRBV6-5
CASSYDRTVKETQYF
>TRBJ2-5|TRBV5-4
CASSPGGVQETQYF
>TRBJ2-5|TRBV6-5
CASSYQSQETQYF
>TRBJ1-2|TRBV12-3/TRBV12-4
CAISSGQGRGYTF
>TRBJ2-7|TRBV5-6
CASSLGWQGTPSYEQYF
>TRBJ1-1|TRBV5-4
CASSSLGRTEAFF
>TRBJ1-2|TRBV5-6
CASSPDQGSYGYTF
>TRBJ2-3|TRBV5-4
CASSPGQLTDTQYF